Shown below are 27 T cell receptor beta chains from a single sample sequenced in a study of T-cell reconstitution after alpha-beta-depleted transplantation in children. General study results and limits: T-cell numbers and diversity, one year after transplant, stemmed largely from T cells that were newly produced.

The authors prepared the TCRbeta library with unique molecular identifiers. Via MiXCR, TCRdb re-called the PCR reads, giving one row per CDR3 protein. The profile covers fewer than 350,000 distinct CDR3 sequences, with 6.5% to 9% appearing a single time and around 9.8% taken by the ten largest. Their antigen targets remain unknown. The sample in question was peripheral blood, obtained 360 days after TCRalphabeta/CD19-depleted stem cell transplant. All receptors come from a female patient aged 2-9 years who had a stem cell transplant for Fanconi anemia, so the T cells may come from the graft donor.

This clonotype has at least ten counts. This rearrangement joins TRBV12-3 or TRBV12-4 to TRBJ2-5; D is uncertain. The CDR3 length is 11 residues. Trimming removed 3 bases from V and 5 bases from J, with 4 bases in between. The CDR3 DNA follows: TGTGCCAGCAGTTTTTGGGAGACCCAGTACTTC. Protein sequence: CASSFWETQYF.

The V gene is TRBV2, the J gene TRBJ2-7; unclear D gene. Trimming pared 6 bases from V and 0 bases from J, leaving 9 bases between. Germline-derived CDR1 and CDR2 are SNHLY and FYNNEI. The CDR3 sequence is 13 residues long. The CDR3 reads CASRRLSSYEQYF. In nucleotides, the CDR3 is TGTGCCAGCAGAAGACTTAGCTCCTACGAGCAGTACTTC.

Only a few counts were recorded for this clonotype. The CDR3 region is CASSLSRDRPPGGEKLFF. In DNA, the CDR3 is TGCGCCAGCAGCTTGTCTCGGGACAGGCCTCCTGGGGGTGAAAAACTGTTTTTT. The chain joins TRBV5-1 to TRBJ1-4; 8 positions agree with TRBD1. The CDR3 is 18 residues long. V lost 1 base to trimming and J lost 7 bases; unmatched junction nucleotides: 15. Germline loops: CDR1 SGHRS, CDR2 YFSETQ.

The sample holds many counts of this clonotype. At one end the junction does not follow the germline gene, possibly because of a read error. The DNA of the CDR3 is TGTGCCAGCAGTCGGGCGGGGGGGCAAGAGACCCAGTACTTC. Translating it yields CASSRAGGQETQYF. The chain is built from TRBV5-1 and TRBJ2-5; TRBD2 agrees at 9 bases. The CDR3 contains 14 residues. CDR1 is SGHRS and CDR2 is YFSETQ in the germline V gene.

This clonotype was found many times. The chain recombines TRBV10-3 with TRBJ1-2, with D perhaps matching TRBD1 (6 bases). CDR1 and CDR2 from the germline V gene are ENHRY and SYGVKD. V lost 7 bases and J lost 7, with 7 bases in between. The CDR3 is made up of 10 amino acids. This chain's CDR3 is CAIKGGGYTF. The CDR3 DNA sequence: TGTGCCATCAAAGGGGGTGGCTACACCTTC.

About this clonotype itself: This sequence may be a read error, since a much larger clone differs from it by one base. This chain links TRBV2 with TRBJ2-7; 7 nucleotides line up with TRBD2. From germline, CDR1 is SNHLY and CDR2 FYNNEI. The CDR3 has 16 amino acids. CDR3 residues: CASSEEVPGLSYERYF. The CDR3 nucleotides are TGTGCCAGCAGTGAAGAGGTTCCGGGACTAAGCTACGAGCGGTACTTC.

This clonotype has more than one count but fewer than ten. The rearrangement uses TRBV3-1 and TRBJ1-2; D gene unclear. Trimming pared 4 bases from V and 8 bases from J, leaving 20 bases between. Germline CDR1 is LGHDT and CDR2 is YNNKEL (reference sequence). This CDR3 comprises 15 residues. CDR3 DNA: TGTGCCAGCAGCCTCCACGAGCCCTCGGAAACCGGCTACACCTTC. Amino acid sequence: CASSLHEPSETGYTF.

This clonotype was seen many times. The V and J genes are TRBV7-7 and TRBJ2-3; TRBD2 agrees at 13 bases. Germline V CDR1 and CDR2: SSHAT, FNYEAQ (reference sequence). Trimming cost V 5 bases and J 6 bases; bases outside gene matches: 5. There are 15 residues in the CDR3. CDR3 amino acids: CASSPGTSGADTQYF. In DNA, the CDR3 is TGTGCCAGCAGCCCCGGGACTAGCGGGGCTGATACGCAGTATTTT.

This clonotype came up a few times. V and J are TRBV5-5 and TRBJ1-2; unclear D gene. With 5 bases removed from V and 4 bases from J, the gap between germline ends came to 15 bases. The CDR3 covers 14 residues. The germline V gene encodes CDR1 SGHKS and CDR2 YYEKEE (reference sequence). The CDR3 here is CASRPGSSFYGYTF. DNA for the CDR3: TGTGCCAGCAGGCCCGGATCCTCCTTCTATGGCTACACCTTC.

The V call is TRBV7-9, the J call TRBJ2-3; 8 positions agree with TRBD2. This CDR3 has 15 residues. V dropped 1 base and J dropped 2; count of bases not matched to a gene: 2. The germline gives CDR1 SEHNR, CDR2 FQNEAQ (reference sequence). CDR3 coding DNA: TGTGCCAGCAGCTTAGAAGCGGGAGCCACAGATACGCAGTATTTT. Encoded protein: CASSLEAGATDTQYF.

In its sample, this clonotype was seen many times. The chain is built from TRBV6-2 or TRBV6-3 and TRBJ2-1; perhaps TRBD1 as D (5 bases). The V and J ends lost 7 bases and 4 bases respectively, with 8 bases between them. The CDR3 contains 12 residues. CDR1 is MNHEY, CDR2 SVGEGT, per germline. CDR3: CASTDTYNEQFF. The CDR3 DNA reads TGTGCCAGCACGGACACTTACAATGAGCAGTTCTTC.

The chain is built from TRBV12-3 or TRBV12-4 and TRBJ1-5; a weak D match, TRBD1 (6 bases). V shed 6 bases and J shed 9 bases, with 21 bases lying between them. This CDR3 has 15 amino acids. The CDR3 DNA sequence: TGTGCCAGCAGCTCCCCCCGAGAGGGGGGTCCGCCCCAGCATTTT. It encodes CASSSPREGGPPQHF.

The rearrangement links TRBV2 to TRBJ2-1, with a possible D match to TRBD2 (6 bases). CDR1 and CDR2 (germline): SNHLY, FYNNEI. The CDR3 runs to 18 residues. Trimming stripped 11 bases from V and 3 bases from J, with 29 bases between. The CDR3 bases are TGTGCCTTCAGTTTTTTCGGAACACGGGGAGGATTCTACAATGAGCAGTTCTTC. It is translated as CAFSFFGTRGGFYNEQFF.

This clonotype was detected a few times. CDR3 in DNA: TGTGCCAGCAGCCAGTTGGGAGGGGGACAAGAGACCCAGTACTTC. Translated, it gives CASSQLGGGQETQYF. This chain connects TRBV3-1 to TRBJ2-5, with D perhaps matching TRBD2 (7 bases). V was trimmed by 3 bases and J by 2 bases, leaving 13 bases between them. This CDR3 has 15 amino acids. Germline V gene data show CDR1 as LGHDT and CDR2 as YNNKEL (reference sequence).

This clonotype has at least ten counts. The rearrangement uses TRBV29-1 and TRBJ1-1, with no clear D. V gave up 7 bases and J gave up 1 base, with 13 bases separating them. The CDR3 has 13 amino acids. Germline assignment: CDR1 SQVTM and CDR2 ANQGSEA. The CDR3 DNA sequence: TGCAGCGCGGCCGGACGGCAGAACACTGAAGCTTTCTTT. This gives the protein CSAAGRQNTEAFF.

This clonotype was recorded at least ten times. This chain connects TRBV11-1 to TRBJ2-3; D is perhaps TRBD2 (5 bases). Germline lookup yields CDR1 SGHAT and CDR2 FQDESV (reference sequence). The CDR3 covers 19 residues. V was clipped by 5 bases and J by 0 bases, with 24 bases between them. The DNA for the CDR3 is TGTGCCAGCAGCAGTCCCCGTCTTCATGGAGGTGATAGCACAGATACGCAGTATTTT. It yields the protein CASSSPRLHGGDSTDTQYF.

This clonotype showed up many times. The genes are TRBV7-8 and TRBJ2-2, with D unresolved. Germline CDR1 and CDR2: SGHVS and FQNEAQ. V shed 5 bases and J shed 1 base, with 8 bases lying between them. This CDR3 has 14 amino acids. In DNA form, the CDR3 reads TGTGCCAGCAGCCCGGTTTTGAACACCGGGGAGCTGTTTTTT. It encodes CASSPVLNTGELFF.

This clonotype was observed many times. The rearrangement links TRBV29-1 to TRBJ2-1; D possibly corresponds to TRBD1 (5 bases). V shed 6 bases and J shed 0 bases, with 9 bases lying between them. CDR1 and CDR2 (germline): SQVTM, ANQGSEA. This CDR3 is 13 amino acids long. The CDR3, as DNA: TGCAGCGTACCCAGGGCCTCCTACAATGAGCAGTTCTTC. Residues: CSVPRASYNEQFF.

Here the CDR3 reads CSASRLGQGIRNQPQHF. In DNA form, the CDR3 reads TGCAGTGCTAGTCGGCTGGGACAGGGGATCCGCAATCAGCCCCAGCATTTT. The chain combines TRBV20-1 with TRBJ1-5, with 10 nucleotides matching TRBD1. This CDR3 spans 17 amino acids. Germline V CDR1 and CDR2: DFQATT, SNEGSKA (reference sequence). The junction had 10 bases not matched to a gene; V was cut back by 3 bases and J by 2 bases.

This clonotype was seen more than once but under ten times. The chain links TRBV7-9 to TRBJ1-1, with unresolved D. CDR3 length equals 14 residues. V shed 5 bases and J shed 0 bases, with 10 bases lying between them. The germline gives CDR1 SEHNR, CDR2 FQNEAQ (reference sequence). The CDR3 region has the DNA TGTGCCAGCAGCCATAAGTATGTGAACACTGAAGCTTTCTTT. Protein sequence: CASSHKYVNTEAFF.

This clonotype was observed a handful of times. The gene calls are TRBV7-6 and TRBJ2-4; D perhaps matches TRBD1 (5 bases). The CDR3 covers 15 residues. The V gene lost 1 base and the J gene lost 1 base, with 8 bases spanning the gap. Germline V gene lookup returns CDR1 SGHVS and CDR2 FNYEAQ. This CDR3 is CASSLGGAAKNIQYF. The CDR3 DNA reads TGTGCCAGCAGCTTAGGGGGCGCGGCCAAAAACATTCAGTACTTC.

This clonotype was seen only a few times. The V call is TRBV2, the J call TRBJ2-5; 7 bases are shared with TRBD1. The CDR3 is 15 amino acids. The V and J ends lost 6 bases and 2 bases, in that order; junction bases with no gene match: 9. Germline CDR1 SNHLY, CDR2 FYNNEI. CDR3 residues: CASRIETGPQETQYF. The CDR3 coding sequence is TGTGCCAGCAGGATAGAGACAGGGCCGCAAGAGACCCAGTACTTC.

The CDR3 loop is CASSLPGLAVSTDTQYF. The CDR3 coding sequence is TGCGCCAGCAGCTTGCCCGGACTAGCGGTAAGCACAGATACGCAGTATTTT. The chain joins TRBV5-1 to TRBJ2-3; 10 bases are shared with TRBD2. Germline V gene lookup returns CDR1 SGHRS and CDR2 YFSETQ. The CDR3 has 17 amino acids. V lost 1 base, J lost 0 bases, and 5 bases stayed unmatched.

The table lists this clonotype with many counts. The rearrangement uses TRBV11-2 and TRBJ2-5; 10 bases fit TRBD2. The CDR3 spans 16 residues. V dropped 7 bases and J dropped 5; count of bases not matched to a gene: 13. CDR1 and CDR2 from the germline V gene are SGHAT and FQNNGV. The CDR3 loop reads CASTNPRSSGGETQYF. CDR3 bases: TGTGCCAGCACAAATCCTCGGTCTAGCGGGGGTGAGACCCAGTACTTC.

This clonotype occurred a few times. The chain employs TRBV14 and TRBJ2-3; D may correspond to TRBD1 or TRBD2 (5 bases each). The germline CDR1 and CDR2 sequences are SGHDN and FVKESK. V lost 4 bases and J 1 base, leaving 12 bases between the germline ends. The CDR3 covers 15 residues. The CDR3, as DNA: TGTGCCAGCAGCCCAAGGTTGGGGGGCACAGATACGCAGTATTTT. Amino acids: CASSPRLGGTDTQYF.

This clonotype turned up a few times. The J gene is TRBJ2-3, the V gene TRBV11-2; 9 nucleotides align to TRBD2. Trimming took 5 bases from V and 5 from J; bases not matched to a gene: 17. CDR1 is SGHAT and CDR2 is FQNNGV in the germline V gene. The length of the CDR3 is 18 residues. CDR3 protein: CASSPIGGGAITKDTQYF. For the CDR3, the DNA is TGTGCCAGCAGCCCTATCGGCGGGGGGGCCATCACGAAAGATACGCAGTATTTT. Full variable domain (rest looked up from reference TRBV11-2 and TRBJ2-3): EAGVAQSPRYKIIEKRQSVAFWCNPISGHATLYWYQQILGQGPKLLIQFQNNGVVDDSQLPKDRFSAERLKGVDSTLKIQPAKLEDSAVYLCASSPIGGGAITKDTQYFGPGTRLTVL.

In this sample, this clonotype turned up many times. The genes are TRBV4-1 and TRBJ2-2; D is unresolved. Germline V gene sequence: CDR1 MGHRA, CDR2 YSYEKL. The CDR3 is made up of 14 amino acids. Trimming left V 0 bases short and J 6 bases short, with 8 bases between. The CDR3 sequence is CASSQDEYPGELFF. The CDR3 nucleotides are TGCGCCAGCAGCCAAGATGAGTATCCCGGGGAGCTGTTTTTT.